This T cell receptor (beta chain) was captured in a study of T-cell memory formation after mild COVID-19 (dated by TCRdb to the early 2020s). Describing the broader study: TCR sequence clusters from the two donors were found to be largely donor specific. Two young, previously healthy adult volunteers made up the cohort, one male and one female. In a couple of donors, T-cell clones that expanded and contracted after mild COVID-19 were tracked by sequencing TCRalpha and TCRbeta repertoires over time.

Reads for this sample came from an Illumina NovaSeq 6000. TCRalpha and TCRbeta cDNA libraries were constructed by 5'RACE with constant-segment primers, with sample barcodes and unique molecular identifiers being introduced. Trizol reagent was used to extract RNA from every sample. Libraries were amplified in two PCR steps, with a second sample barcode and Illumina TruSeq adapters added in the second step. The libraries were sequenced on an Illumina NovaSeq using 2 x 150 bp paired-end reads. The authors' analysis ran thus. With migec v1.2.7, reads were demultiplexed and then collapsed into UMI-guided consensus sequences. With mixcr v2.1.11, UMI consensuses were aligned to TRA and TRB V and J templates and assembled into clonotypes. Clonotypes were classified as expanded or contracted when called significant by both edgeR and NoisET, with noise models trained on biological replicates. edgeR calls used a false discovery rate-adjusted p below 0.01 and a log2 fold-change threshold of 1. As an exploratory analysis of dynamics, max-normalized trajectories of the 1000 most abundant clonotypes were examined with PCA combined with hierarchical clustering. Each responding clone was given a CD4 or CD8 phenotype based on the CD4+ and CD8+ repertoires, which had been sequenced separately. TCRdb cleaned the public reads at Q25 with fastp, built clones with MiXCR and kept in-frame beta chains. Every distinct CDR3 protein forms one entry, paired with its most common genes and DNA. The V and J calls come from TCRdb's annotation, not from the publication. The sample table contains roughly 310,000 distinct CDR3 sequences; only one count was recorded for about 15% of them. The top ten clonotypes cover 20% to 25% of the sample.

V is cut back by 3 bases and J by 5 bases, with 8 bases in the junction unmatched. The CDR3 goes from the cysteine to the phenylalanine over 15 residues. Left in the record is the CDR3 DNA by itself, 45 bases read in frame from the first base. The germline V gene sets CDR1 to MGHRA and CDR2 to YSYEKL. The paper's findings and limits, for the study overall: Clones that contracted from day 15 to 85 showed balanced CD4/CD8 phenotypes, whereas a second wave of clones that expanded from day 15 to 37 leaned towards CD4+. Contracting CD4+ clones turned up mainly in the CM and EM memory subsets, whereas EMRA was where CD8+ clones were enriched. Some responding clones were detected in pre-infection memory, which suggested that pre-existing cross-reactive memory T cells had joined the SARS-CoV-2 response. The second-wave clones that peaked on day 37 were not confirmed to be SARS-CoV-2 specific. The study covered only a couple of mild cases, and larger cohorts including severe cases with pre-infection samples were considered necessary.

Ficoll-Paque density gradient centrifugation was the method used to isolate PBMCs. About this clonotype: Which antigen it targets is not known. Per-base quality was not reported, and no clone a single base away is much larger than it.

The receptor chain draws on TRBV4-1 and TRBJ2-5, with TRBD2 identical over 8 junction bases. Sequencing was carried out using PBMCs or a T cell subset sorted from them (not recorded which). The sequence derives from a young man who had mild COVID-19 (a few samples of this study predate the infection). The sample titles of this study are shuffled in the database, so cell type and time point are left out; the donor was told from shared clones. Here the CDR3 is given as CASSQGLVETETQYF. The DNA sequence is as follows: TGCGCCAGCAGCCAGGGACTAGTCGAGACGGAGACCCAGTACTTC.